The clone carrying this TCR beta chain was detected a few times. The assay was immunoSEQ multiplex PCR, and TCRdb's table has in-frame clones only and misses some. Seen here are around 20,000 clones, approximately 67% observed once, and the top ten hold 18%. The sample comes from a study of somatic mutations in cytotoxic T cells in rheumatoid arthritis. For the study at large: Certain T-cell populations stained with V beta antibodies were FACS-sorted to nearly 100% purity, and V beta1+ cells were TCRB-sequenced.

Per the germline V gene, CDR1 is KGHSY and CDR2 is FQNENV. The CDR3 length is 14 residues. Unmatched junction bases numbered 1, after V lost 2 bases and J lost 2 bases. This TCR was recovered from an adult with rheumatoid arthritis. The chain uses TRBV16 and TRBJ1-1; TRBD1 matches at 8 bases. Material: CD8+ T cells sorted from blood. The CDR3 DNA follows: TGTGCCAGCAGCCAAGGACAGGGCAACACTGAAGCTTTCTTT. It encodes CASSQGQGNTEAFF.